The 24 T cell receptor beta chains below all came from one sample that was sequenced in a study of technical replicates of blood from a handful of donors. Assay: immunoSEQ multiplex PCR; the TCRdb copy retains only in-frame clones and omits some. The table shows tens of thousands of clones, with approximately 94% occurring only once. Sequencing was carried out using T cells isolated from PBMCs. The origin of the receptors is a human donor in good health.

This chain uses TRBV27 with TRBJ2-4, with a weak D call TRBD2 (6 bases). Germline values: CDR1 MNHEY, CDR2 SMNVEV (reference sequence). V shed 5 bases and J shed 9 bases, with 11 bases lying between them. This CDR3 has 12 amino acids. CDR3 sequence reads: CASSQVGGIQYF. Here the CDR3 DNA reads TGTGCCAGCAGTCAGGTCGGGGGCATTCAGTACTTC.

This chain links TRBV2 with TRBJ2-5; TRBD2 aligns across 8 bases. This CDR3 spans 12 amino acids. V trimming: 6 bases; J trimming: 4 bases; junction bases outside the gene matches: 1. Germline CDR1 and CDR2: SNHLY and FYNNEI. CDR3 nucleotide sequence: TGTGCCAGCAGGGGACTAGTAGAGACCCAGTACTTC. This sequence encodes CASRGLVETQYF.

CDR3 protein: CASSYSRGNAEAFF. The CDR3, as DNA: TGTGCCAGCAGTTACTCCAGGGGCAACGCTGAAGCTTTCTTT. J is TRBJ1-1 and V is TRBV6-5; D might be TRBD1 (6 bases). Trimming stripped 0 bases from V and 6 bases from J, with 11 bases between. CDR1 and CDR2 from the germline V gene are MNHEY and SVGAGI. The CDR3 is 14 amino acids.

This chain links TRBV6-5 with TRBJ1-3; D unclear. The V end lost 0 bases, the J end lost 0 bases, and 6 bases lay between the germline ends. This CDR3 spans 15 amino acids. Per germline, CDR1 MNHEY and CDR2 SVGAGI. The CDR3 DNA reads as TGTGCCAGCAGTTACTCTACACCCTCTGGAAACACCATATATTTT. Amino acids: CASSYSTPSGNTIYF.

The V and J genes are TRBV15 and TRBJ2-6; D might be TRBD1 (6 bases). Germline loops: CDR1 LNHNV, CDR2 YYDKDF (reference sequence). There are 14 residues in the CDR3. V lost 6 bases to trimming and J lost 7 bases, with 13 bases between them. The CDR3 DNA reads TGTGCCACCAGAGAGGACAGATCTGCCAACGTCCTGACTTTC. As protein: CATREDRSANVLTF.

In nucleotides, the CDR3 is TGTGCCAGCAAATGGGCCTACGGGAACACTGAAGCTTTCTTT. Its protein is CASKWAYGNTEAFF. This chain joins TRBV28 and TRBJ1-1, with D unresolved. V lost 7 bases and J lost 1, with 13 bases in between. Germline-derived CDR1 and CDR2 are MDHEN and SYDVKM. This CDR3 spans 14 amino acids.

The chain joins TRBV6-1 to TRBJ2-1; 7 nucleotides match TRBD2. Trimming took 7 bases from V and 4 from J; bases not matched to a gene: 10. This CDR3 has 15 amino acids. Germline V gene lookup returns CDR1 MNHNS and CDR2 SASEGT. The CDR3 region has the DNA TGTGCCAGCACCACCGGGACTACCAATTACAATGAGCAGTTCTTC. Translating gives CASTTGTTNYNEQFF.

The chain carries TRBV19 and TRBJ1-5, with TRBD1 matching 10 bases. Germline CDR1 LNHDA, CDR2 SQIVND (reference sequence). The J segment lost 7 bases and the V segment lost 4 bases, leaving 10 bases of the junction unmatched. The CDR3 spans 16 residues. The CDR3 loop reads CASSRGTGEVGQPQHF. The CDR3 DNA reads TGTGCCAGTAGTAGAGGGACAGGGGAGGTGGGCCAGCCCCAGCATTTT.

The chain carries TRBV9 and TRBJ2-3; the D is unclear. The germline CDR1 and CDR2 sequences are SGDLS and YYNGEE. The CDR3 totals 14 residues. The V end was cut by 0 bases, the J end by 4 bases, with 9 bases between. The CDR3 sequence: CASSVDYVSDTQYF. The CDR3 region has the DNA TGTGCCAGCAGCGTAGACTATGTCTCAGATACGCAGTATTTT.

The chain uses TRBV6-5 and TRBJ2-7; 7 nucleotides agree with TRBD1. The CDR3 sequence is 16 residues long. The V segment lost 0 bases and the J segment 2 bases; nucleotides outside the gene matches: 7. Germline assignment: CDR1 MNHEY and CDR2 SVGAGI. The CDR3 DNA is TGTGCCAGCAGTTACTCTTCCCGACAGGGCACCTACGAGCAGTACTTC. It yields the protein CASSYSSRQGTYEQYF.

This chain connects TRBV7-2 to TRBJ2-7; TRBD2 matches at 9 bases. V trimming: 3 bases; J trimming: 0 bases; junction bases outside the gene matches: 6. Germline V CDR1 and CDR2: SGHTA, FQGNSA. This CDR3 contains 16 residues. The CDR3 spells CASSLRAGGSSYEQYF. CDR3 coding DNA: TGTGCCAGCAGCTTGAGGGCGGGAGGGTCCTCCTACGAGCAGTACTTC.

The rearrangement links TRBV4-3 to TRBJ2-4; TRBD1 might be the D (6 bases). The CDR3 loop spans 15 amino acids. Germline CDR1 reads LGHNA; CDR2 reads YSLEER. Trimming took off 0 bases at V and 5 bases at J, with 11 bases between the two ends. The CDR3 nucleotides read TGCGCCAGCAGCCAAGACGTACAGGGCCAAAACATTCAGTACTTC. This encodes CASSQDVQGQNIQYF.

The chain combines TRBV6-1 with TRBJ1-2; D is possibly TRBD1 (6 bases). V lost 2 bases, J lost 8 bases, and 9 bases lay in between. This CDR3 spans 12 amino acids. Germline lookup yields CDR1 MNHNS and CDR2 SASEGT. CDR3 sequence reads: CASSEFGGGYTF. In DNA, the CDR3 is TGTGCCAGCAGTGAATTTGGGGGCGGCTACACCTTC.

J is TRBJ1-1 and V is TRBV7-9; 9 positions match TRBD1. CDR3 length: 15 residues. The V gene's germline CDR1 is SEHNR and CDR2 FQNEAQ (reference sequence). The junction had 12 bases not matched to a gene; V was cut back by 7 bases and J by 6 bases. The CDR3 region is CASTQIRDRDPEAFF. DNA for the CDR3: TGTGCCAGCACACAAATTCGGGACAGGGATCCTGAAGCTTTCTTT.

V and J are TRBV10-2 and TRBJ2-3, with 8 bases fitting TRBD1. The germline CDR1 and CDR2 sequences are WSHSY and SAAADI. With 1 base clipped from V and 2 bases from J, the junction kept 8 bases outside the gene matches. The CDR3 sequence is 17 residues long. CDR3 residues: CASSELAGGAFTDTQYF. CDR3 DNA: TGCGCCAGCAGTGAGTTGGCAGGGGGCGCCTTCACAGATACGCAGTATTTT.

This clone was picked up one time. DNA for the CDR3: TGTGCCAGCAGCGAGGGCCTGAATGAAAAACTGTTTTTT. This codes for CASSEGLNEKLFF. The chain employs TRBV7-2 and TRBJ1-4; D remains unclear. Germline lookup yields CDR1 SGHTA and CDR2 FQGNSA. The CDR3 is 13 amino acids. Trimming shortened V by 5 bases and J by 5 bases, and 9 bases separated the two germline ends.

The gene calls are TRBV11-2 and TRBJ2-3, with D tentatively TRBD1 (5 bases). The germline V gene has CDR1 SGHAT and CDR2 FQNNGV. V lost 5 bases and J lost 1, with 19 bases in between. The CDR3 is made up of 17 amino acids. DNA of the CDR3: TGTGCCAGCAGCGTAAGACCACAGGTTAGGGGCACAGATACGCAGTATTTT. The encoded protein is CASSVRPQVRGTDTQYF. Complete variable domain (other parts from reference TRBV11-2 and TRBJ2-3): EAGVAQSPRYKIIEKRQSVAFWCNPISGHATLYWYQQILGQGPKLLIQFQNNGVVDDSQLPKDRFSAERLKGVDSTLKIQPAKLEDSAVYLCASSVRPQVRGTDTQYFGPGTRLTVL.

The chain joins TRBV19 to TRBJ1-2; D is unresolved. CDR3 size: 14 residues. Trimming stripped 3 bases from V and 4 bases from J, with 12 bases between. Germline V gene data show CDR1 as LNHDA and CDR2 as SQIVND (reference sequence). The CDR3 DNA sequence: TGTGCCAGTAGTATCCCCGGGTTCAGCTATGGCTACACCTTC. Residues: CASSIPGFSYGYTF.

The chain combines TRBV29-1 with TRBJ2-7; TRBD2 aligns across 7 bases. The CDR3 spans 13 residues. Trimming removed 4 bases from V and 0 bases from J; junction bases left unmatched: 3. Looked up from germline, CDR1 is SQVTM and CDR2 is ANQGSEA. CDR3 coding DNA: TGCAGCGTTGGGAGGGAGGGCTCCTACGAGCAGTACTTC. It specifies CSVGREGSYEQYF.

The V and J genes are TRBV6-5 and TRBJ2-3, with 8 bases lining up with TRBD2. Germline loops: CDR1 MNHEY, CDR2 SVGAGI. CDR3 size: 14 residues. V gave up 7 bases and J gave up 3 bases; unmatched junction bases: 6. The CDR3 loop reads CASTGLAGTDTQYF. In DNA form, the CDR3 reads TGTGCCAGCACTGGACTAGCTGGGACAGATACGCAGTATTTT.

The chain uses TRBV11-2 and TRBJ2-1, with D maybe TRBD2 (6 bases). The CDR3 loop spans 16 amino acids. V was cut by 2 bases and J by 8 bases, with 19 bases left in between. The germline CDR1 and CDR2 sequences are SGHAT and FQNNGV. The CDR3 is CASSLLFRELFDEQFF. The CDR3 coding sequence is TGTGCCAGCAGCTTACTGTTCCGGGAGCTTTTCGATGAGCAGTTCTTC.

Here the CDR3 DNA reads TGTGCCAGCAGTTTTTCTAGCGGGATATACCTCCCCTACGAGCAGTACTTC. Translated: CASSFSSGIYLPYEQYF. The J gene is TRBJ2-7, the V gene TRBV27, with 9 bases lining up with TRBD2. In germline, CDR1 is MNHEY, CDR2 SMNVEV (reference sequence). This CDR3 spans 17 amino acids. The trim removed 3 bases at V and 2 bases at J, leaving 11 bases unmatched.

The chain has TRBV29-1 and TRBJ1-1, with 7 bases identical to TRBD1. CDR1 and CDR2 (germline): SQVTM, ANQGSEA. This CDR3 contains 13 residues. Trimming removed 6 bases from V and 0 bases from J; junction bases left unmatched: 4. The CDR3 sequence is CSVRDRVNTEAFF. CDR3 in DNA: TGCAGCGTAAGAGACAGGGTGAACACTGAAGCTTTCTTT.

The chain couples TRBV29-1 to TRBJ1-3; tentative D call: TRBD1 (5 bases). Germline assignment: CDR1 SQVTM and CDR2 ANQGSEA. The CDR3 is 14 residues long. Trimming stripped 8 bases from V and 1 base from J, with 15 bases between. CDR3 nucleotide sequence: TGCAGCTCTACCAACGGGGGGTCTGGAAACACCATATATTTT. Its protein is CSSTNGGSGNTIYF.